The rows below give T cell receptor beta chains drawn from one sample of a study of T cells in Graves' hyperthyroidism and ophthalmopathy. Each CDR3 protein gets one entry after TCRdb re-called the multiplex PCR reads with MiXCR. This table holds some 380,000 distinct CDR3 sequences, roughly 13% found once. The material sequenced was blood. The receptors come from a man aged 30 to 39 with Graves' hyperthyroidism that later progressed to Graves' ophthalmopathy. CDR3s include the opening cysteine and the closing phenylalanine or tryptophan. D genes are given only for firm matches. Part of the rows lack a size; the others show once, few, many or a class for expanded clones.

TRBJ1-4 . . TRBV10-3 TGTGCCATCAGTGAGTCCAGGGATGCTAATGAAAAACTGTTTTTT CAISESRDANEKLFF
TRBJ2-6 . . TRBV10-2 TGCGCCAGCAGGACTGGGGCCAACGTCCTGACTTTC CASRTGANVLTF
TRBJ1-2 many . TRBV10-3 TGTGCCATCTCGGCAGGACAGAATAACTATGGCTACACCTTC CAISAGQNNYGYTF
TRBJ2-7 many . TRBV20-1 TGCAGTGCTAGGGGGGGAAACCAAGGCGAGCAGTACTTC CSARGGNQGEQYF
TRBJ1-5 many . TRBV12-3/TRBV12-4 TGTGCCAGCAGTTTGACCGGGTTGGGCAATCAGCCCCAGCATTTT CASSLTGLGNQPQHF
TRBJ1-1 . TRBD1 TRBV18 TGTGCCAGCTCACCACTGGACAGGGGGCGAAACACTGAAGCTTTCTTT CASSPLDRGRNTEAFF
TRBJ1-3 . . TRBV6-5 TGTGCCAGCAGTTACTCCCCCTGGGGGACCTCTGGAAACACCATATATTTT CASSYSPWGTSGNTIYF
TRBJ2-7 . . TRBV4-1 TGCGCCAGCAGCGGATCAGGATTCCCCTACGAGCAGTACTTC CASSGSGFPYEQYF
TRBJ2-2 . . TRBV6-6 TGTGCCAGCAGTTACTCGCCGTCGGGTCACACCGGGGAGCTGTTTTTT CASSYSPSGHTGELFF
TRBJ2-2 few TRBD2 TRBV5-5 TGTGCCAGCAGCTTGTACCTAGCGGGGGGTCACGGGGAGCTGTTTTTT CASSLYLAGGHGELFF
TRBJ1-2 many . TRBV20-1 TGCAGTGCGACGCCTGCACAGAATAACTATGGCTACACCTTC CSATPAQNNYGYTF
TRBJ2-7 . . TRBV5-1 TGCGCCAGCAGCTTGGATTTACGGACAGACGAGCAGTACTTC CASSLDLRTDEQYF
TRBJ2-2 few TRBD2 TRBV20-1 TGCAGTGCTAGAGATCAGAGTAGCGGGGGCTGGAACACCGGGGAGCTGTTTTTT CSARDQSSGGWNTGELFF
TRBJ1-2 . . TRBV12-3/TRBV12-4 TGTGCCAGCAGTTTAGCGCAACCCTATGGCTACACCTTC CASSLAQPYGYTF
TRBJ2-7 many TRBD1 TRBV6-1 TGTGCCAGCAGCCACAGGGGTGGCGAGCAGTACTTC CASSHRGGEQYF
TRBJ2-1 many TRBD1 TRBV11-2 TGTGCCAGCAGCTTATCCTCTTGGGGGACAGGGAGTATTGAGCAGTTCTTC CASSLSSWGTGSIEQFF
TRBJ2-5 . TRBD2 TRBV9 TGTGCCGGCTCCGGGAGGGGGGGGGCCCAAGAGACCCAGTACTTC CAGSGRGGAQETQYF
TRBJ2-7 few TRBD2 TRBV11-1 TGTGCCAGCGGGACTAGCGGGGCTAACTCCTACGAGCAGTACTTC CASGTSGANSYEQYF
TRBJ2-5 many . TRBV4-1 TGCGCCAGCAGCCAAGAAGGGTACCAAGAGACCCAGTACTTC CASSQEGYQETQYF
TRBJ1-5 many . TRBV11-2 TGTGCCAGCAGCTTAGGGGGACGGAAAAATCAGCCCCAGCATTTT CASSLGGRKNQPQHF
TRBJ1-4 many TRBD1 TRBV7-9 TGTGCCAGCAGCTTGGGACAGGGATCCAAACTGTTTTTT CASSLGQGSKLFF
TRBJ2-2 . . TRBV3-1 TGTGCCAGCAGCCAAGAAACCGGGAGCGGGGAGCTGTTTTTT CASSQETGSGELFF
TRBJ1-1 many . TRBV6-2/TRBV6-3 TGTGCCAGCAAGACCGGGACACCACTCATGAACACTGAAGCTTTCTTT CASKTGTPLMNTEAFF
TRBJ2-2 few . TRBV5-1 TGCGCCAGCAGCCCTGGTGGCCAGATTAAGAACACCGGGGAGCTGTTTTTT CASSPGGQIKNTGELFF
TRBJ2-2 many . TRBV11-3 TGTGCCAGCAGCTTAGACGGGGCGGCCGGGGAGCTGTTTTTT CASSLDGAAGELFF
TRBJ2-7 many TRBD2 TRBV20-1 TGCAGTGCTAACCCGGGACTAGCGACTACCTACGAGCAGTACTTC CSANPGLATTYEQYF
TRBJ2-1 many TRBD2 TRBV7-3 TGTGCCAGCAGCCCGAGCGGGGCGGGGGGGCCGGGCCACAATGAGCAGTTCTTC CASSPSGAGGPGHNEQFF
TRBJ1-6 many . TRBV6-1 TGTGCCAGCAGTTATCGTCGGGGTAATTCACCCCTCCACTTT CASSYRRGNSPLHF
TRBJ2-4 . . TRBV13 TGTGCCAGCAGCGGGCGGACAGAAAACATTCAGTACTTC CASSGRTENIQYF
TRBJ2-7 . . TRBV2 TGTGCCAGCAGGCAAAGGGTCCTCTCCTACGAGCAGTACTTC CASRQRVLSYEQYF
TRBJ2-3 many TRBD2 TRBV11-2 TGTGCCAGCAGCTTAATAAGCGGGGGCCACCGTAGCACAGATACGCAGTATTTT CASSLISGGHRSTDTQYF
TRBJ1-1 many . TRBV28 TGTGCCAGCAGTCTGGACAGCGGGGCTACTGAAGCTTTCTTT CASSLDSGATEAFF
TRBJ1-1 . . TRBV20-1 TGCAGTGCTAGAAGTTACACTGAAGCTTTCTTT CSARSYTEAFF
TRBJ2-1 many TRBD2 TRBV20-1 TGCAGTGCTAGAGTCGGGGGGTCGTACAATGAGCAGTTCTTC CSARVGGSYNEQFF
TRBJ1-6 few . TRBV7-3 TGTGCCAGCGGGGGGACAAGGGAAGCGAATTCACCCCTCCACTTT CASGGTREANSPLHF
TRBJ2-3 few . TRBV20-1 TGCAGTGCTAGAGATTTGGGGGGCACAGATACGCAGTATTTT CSARDLGGTDTQYF
TRBJ2-1 many . TRBV29-1 TGCAGCGTTTGGATGGCTTACTCGGCTAATGAGCAGTTCTTC CSVWMAYSANEQFF
TRBJ2-7 . TRBD2 TRBV20-1 TGCAGTGCTGGCTCTAGCGGGGGTTACGAGCAGTACTTC CSAGSSGGYEQYF
TRBJ2-7 many TRBD1 TRBV28 TGTGCCAGCAGCTCGACAGGGGCGGTGCTCTACGAGCAGTACTTC CASSSTGAVLYEQYF
TRBJ1-1 many TRBD1 TRBV27 TGTGCCAGCAGTCCCTCAAGGACAGGGCGGACTGAAGCTTTCTTT CASSPSRTGRTEAFF
TRBJ1-2 few TRBD1 TRBV7-8 TGTGCCAGCAGGGAAGGGACAGTCTATGGCTACACCTTC CASREGTVYGYTF
TRBJ2-7 many . TRBV20-1 TGCAGTGCTACCAGGGTCGAGCAGTACTTC CSATRVEQYF
TRBJ1-1 . . TRBV7-9 TGTGCCAGCAGCTTAGCACAGGGCTCCAGGCGAGCTTTCTTT CASSLAQGSRRAFF
TRBJ2-3 . . TRBV3-1 TGTGCCAGCAGCCAAGGAGTCGGGGAAAGGGGCACAGATACGCAGTATTTT CASSQGVGERGTDTQYF
TRBJ1-6 . . TRBV13 TGTGCCAGCAGCTTAGTCGACCGGTGGGGTTCACCCCTCCACTTT CASSLVDRWGSPLHF
TRBJ2-2 few TRBD2 TRBV7-6 TGTGCCAGCAGCTCCGAGCTAGCGGGGGGGACCGGGGAGCTGTTTTTT CASSSELAGGTGELFF